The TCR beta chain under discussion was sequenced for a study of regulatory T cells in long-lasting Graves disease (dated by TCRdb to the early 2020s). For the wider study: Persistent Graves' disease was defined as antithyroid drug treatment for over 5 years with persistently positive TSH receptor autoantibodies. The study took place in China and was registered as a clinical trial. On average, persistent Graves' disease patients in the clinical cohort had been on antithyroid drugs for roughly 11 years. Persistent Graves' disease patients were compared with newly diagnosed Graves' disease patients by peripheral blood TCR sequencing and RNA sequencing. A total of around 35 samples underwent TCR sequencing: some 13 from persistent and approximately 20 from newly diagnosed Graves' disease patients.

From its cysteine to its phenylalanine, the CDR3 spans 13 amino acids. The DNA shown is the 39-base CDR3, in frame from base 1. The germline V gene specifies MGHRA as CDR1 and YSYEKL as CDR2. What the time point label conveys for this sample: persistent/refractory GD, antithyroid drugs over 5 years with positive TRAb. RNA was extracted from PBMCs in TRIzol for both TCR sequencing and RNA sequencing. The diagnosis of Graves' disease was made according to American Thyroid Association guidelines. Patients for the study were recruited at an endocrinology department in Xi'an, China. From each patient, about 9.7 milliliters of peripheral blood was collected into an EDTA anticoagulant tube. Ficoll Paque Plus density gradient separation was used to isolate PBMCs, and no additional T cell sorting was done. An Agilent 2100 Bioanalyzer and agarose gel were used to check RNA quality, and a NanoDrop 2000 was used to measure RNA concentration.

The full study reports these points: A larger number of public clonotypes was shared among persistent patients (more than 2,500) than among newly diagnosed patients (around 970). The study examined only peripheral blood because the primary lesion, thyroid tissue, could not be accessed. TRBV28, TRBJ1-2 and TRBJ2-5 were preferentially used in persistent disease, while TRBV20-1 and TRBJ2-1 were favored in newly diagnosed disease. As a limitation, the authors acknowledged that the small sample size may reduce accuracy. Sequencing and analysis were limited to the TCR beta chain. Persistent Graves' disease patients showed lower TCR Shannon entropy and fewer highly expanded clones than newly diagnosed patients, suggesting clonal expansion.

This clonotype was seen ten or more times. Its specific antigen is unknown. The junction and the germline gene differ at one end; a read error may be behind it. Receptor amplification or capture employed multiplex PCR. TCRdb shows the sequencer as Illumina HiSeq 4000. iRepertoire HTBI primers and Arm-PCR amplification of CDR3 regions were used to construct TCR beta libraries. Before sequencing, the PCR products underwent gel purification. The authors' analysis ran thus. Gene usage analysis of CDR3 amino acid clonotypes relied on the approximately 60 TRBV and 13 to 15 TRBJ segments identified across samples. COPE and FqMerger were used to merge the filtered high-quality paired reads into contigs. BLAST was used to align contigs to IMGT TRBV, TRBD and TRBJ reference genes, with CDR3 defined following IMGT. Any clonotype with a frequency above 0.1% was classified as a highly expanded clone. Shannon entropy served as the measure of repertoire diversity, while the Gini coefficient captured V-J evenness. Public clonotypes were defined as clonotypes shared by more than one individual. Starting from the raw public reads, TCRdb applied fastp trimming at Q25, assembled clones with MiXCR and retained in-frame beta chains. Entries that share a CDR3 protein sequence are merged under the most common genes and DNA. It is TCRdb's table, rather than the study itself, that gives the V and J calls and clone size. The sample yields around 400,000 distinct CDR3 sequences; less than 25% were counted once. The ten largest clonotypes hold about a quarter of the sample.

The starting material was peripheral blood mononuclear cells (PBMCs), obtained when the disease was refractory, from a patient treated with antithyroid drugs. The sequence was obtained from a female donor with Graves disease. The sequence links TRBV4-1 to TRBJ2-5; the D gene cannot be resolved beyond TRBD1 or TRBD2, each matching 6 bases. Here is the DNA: TGTGCCAGCAGCCAAGTAGGGGGGGAGACCCAGTACTTC. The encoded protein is CASSQVGGETQYF.